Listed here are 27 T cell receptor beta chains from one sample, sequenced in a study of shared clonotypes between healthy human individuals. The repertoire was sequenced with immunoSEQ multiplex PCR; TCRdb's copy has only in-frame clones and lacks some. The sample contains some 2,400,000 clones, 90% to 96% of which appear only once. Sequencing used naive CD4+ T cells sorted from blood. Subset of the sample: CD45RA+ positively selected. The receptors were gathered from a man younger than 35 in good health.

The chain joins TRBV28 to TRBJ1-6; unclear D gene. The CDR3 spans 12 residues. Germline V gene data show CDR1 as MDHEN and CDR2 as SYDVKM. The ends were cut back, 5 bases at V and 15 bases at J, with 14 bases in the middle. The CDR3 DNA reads TGTGCCAGCAGTATCAGCGGGAGTCACCTCCACTTT. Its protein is CASSISGSHLHF.

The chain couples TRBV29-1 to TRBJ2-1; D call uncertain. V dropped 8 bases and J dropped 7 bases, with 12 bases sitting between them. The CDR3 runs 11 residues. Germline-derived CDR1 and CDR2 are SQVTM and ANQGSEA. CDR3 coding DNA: TGCAGCCCGGGTAGCAGAAATGAGCAGTTCTTC. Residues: CSPGSRNEQFF.

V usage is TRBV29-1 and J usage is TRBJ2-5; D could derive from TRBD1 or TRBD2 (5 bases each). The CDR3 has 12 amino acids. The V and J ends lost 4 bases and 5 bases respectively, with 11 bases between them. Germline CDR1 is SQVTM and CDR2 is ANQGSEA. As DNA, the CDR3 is TGCAGCGTTGCCAGGGACCCCGAGACCCAGTACTTC. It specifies CSVARDPETQYF.

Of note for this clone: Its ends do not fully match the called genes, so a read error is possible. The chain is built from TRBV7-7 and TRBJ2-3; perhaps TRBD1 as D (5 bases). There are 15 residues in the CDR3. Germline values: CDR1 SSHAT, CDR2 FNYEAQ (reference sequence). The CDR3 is CASSPGKGSTDTQYF. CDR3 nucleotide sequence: TGTGCTAGCAGCCCAGGGAAGGGATCGACAGATACGCAGTATTTT.

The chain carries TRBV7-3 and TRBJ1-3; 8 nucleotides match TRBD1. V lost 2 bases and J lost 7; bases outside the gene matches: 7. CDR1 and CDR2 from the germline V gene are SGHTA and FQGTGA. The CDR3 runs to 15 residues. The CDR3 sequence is CASSLWSGGANTIYF. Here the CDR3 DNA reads TGTGCCAGCAGCTTATGGTCAGGGGGCGCGAACACCATATATTTT.

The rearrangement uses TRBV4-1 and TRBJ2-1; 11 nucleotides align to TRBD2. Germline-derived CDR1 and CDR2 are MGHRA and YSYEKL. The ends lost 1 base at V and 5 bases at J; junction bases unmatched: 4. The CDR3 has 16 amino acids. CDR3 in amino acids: CASSQATSGVHNEQFF. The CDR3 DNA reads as TGCGCCAGCAGCCAAGCGACTAGCGGGGTCCACAATGAGCAGTTCTTC.

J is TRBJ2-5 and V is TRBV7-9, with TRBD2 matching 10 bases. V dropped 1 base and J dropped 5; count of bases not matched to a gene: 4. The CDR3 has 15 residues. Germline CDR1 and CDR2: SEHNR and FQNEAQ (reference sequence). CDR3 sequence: CASSLVSAGGETQYF. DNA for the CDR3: TGTGCCAGCAGCTTAGTCTCAGCGGGAGGGGAGACCCAGTACTTC.

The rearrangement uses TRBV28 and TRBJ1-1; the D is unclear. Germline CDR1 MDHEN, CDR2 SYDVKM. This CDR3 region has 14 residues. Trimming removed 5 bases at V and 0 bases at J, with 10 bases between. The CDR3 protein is CASSRTLLNTEAFF. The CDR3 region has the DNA TGTGCCAGCAGTCGGACGCTTTTGAACACTGAAGCTTTCTTT.

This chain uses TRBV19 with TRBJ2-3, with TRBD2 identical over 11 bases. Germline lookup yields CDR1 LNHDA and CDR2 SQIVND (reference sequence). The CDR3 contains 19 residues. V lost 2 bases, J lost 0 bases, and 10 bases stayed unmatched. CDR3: CASSILLPTSGKSTDTQYF. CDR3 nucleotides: TGTGCCAGTAGTATACTTCTCCCGACTAGCGGGAAAAGCACAGATACGCAGTATTTT.

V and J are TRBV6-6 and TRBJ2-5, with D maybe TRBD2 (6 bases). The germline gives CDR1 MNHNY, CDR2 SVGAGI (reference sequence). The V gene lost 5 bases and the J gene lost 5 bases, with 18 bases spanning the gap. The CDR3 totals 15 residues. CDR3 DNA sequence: TGTGCCAGCAGTAACCAACGACTAGATGTCGAGACCCAGTACTTC. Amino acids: CASSNQRLDVETQYF.

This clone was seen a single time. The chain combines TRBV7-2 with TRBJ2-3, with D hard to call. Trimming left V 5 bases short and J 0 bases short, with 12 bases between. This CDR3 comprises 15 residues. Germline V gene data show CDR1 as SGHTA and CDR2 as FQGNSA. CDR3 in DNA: TGTGCCAGCAGCCCCCTCGACTGGAGCACAGATACGCAGTATTTT. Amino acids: CASSPLDWSTDTQYF.

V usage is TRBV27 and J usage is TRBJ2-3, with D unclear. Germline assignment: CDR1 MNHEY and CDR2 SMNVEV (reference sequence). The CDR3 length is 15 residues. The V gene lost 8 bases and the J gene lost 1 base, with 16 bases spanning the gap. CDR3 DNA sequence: TGTGCCAGCTCAACCTTAGGCCTTCGCACAGATACGCAGTATTTT. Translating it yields CASSTLGLRTDTQYF.

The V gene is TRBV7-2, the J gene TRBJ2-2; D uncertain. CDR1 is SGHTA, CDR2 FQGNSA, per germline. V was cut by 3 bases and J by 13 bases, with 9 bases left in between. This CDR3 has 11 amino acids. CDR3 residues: CASSFDGGLFF. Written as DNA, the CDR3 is TGTGCCAGCAGCTTCGACGGCGGGCTGTTTTTT.

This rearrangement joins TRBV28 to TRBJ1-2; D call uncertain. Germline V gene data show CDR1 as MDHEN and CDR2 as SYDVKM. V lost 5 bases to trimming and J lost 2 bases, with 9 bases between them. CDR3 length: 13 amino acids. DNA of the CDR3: TGTGCCAGCAGTCCCCCAGAGAACTATGGCTACACCTTC. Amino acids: CASSPPENYGYTF.

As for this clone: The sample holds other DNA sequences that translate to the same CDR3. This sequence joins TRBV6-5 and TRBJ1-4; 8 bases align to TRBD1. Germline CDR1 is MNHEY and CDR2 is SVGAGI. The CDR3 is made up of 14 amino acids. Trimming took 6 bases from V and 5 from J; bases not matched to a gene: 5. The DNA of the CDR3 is TGTGCCAGCAGGAGACAGGGGTCCAATGAAAAACTGTTTTTT. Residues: CASRRQGSNEKLFF.

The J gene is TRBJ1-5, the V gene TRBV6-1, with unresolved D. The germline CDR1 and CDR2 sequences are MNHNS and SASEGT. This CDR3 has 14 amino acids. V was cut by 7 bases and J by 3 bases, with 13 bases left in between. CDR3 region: CASNPDGANQPQHF. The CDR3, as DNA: TGTGCCAGCAACCCGGACGGAGCCAATCAGCCCCAGCATTTT.

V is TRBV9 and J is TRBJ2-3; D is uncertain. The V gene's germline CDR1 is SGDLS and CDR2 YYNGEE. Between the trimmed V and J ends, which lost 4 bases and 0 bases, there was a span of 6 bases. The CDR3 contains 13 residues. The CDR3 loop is CASSPLSTDTQYF. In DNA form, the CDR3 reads TGTGCCAGCAGCCCATTAAGCACAGATACGCAGTATTTT. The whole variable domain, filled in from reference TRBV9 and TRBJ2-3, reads DSGVTQTPKHLITATGQRVTLRCSPRSGDLSVYWYQQSLDQGLQFLIQYYNGEERAKGNILERFSAQQFPDLHSELNLSSLELGDSALYFCASSPLSTDTQYFGPGTRLTVL.

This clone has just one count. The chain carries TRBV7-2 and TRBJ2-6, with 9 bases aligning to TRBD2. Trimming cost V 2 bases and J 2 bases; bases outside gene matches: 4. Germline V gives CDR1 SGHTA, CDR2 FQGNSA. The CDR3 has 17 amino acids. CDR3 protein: CASSLTAGGPGANVLTF. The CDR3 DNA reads TGTGCCAGCAGCTTAACGGCGGGGGGGCCTGGGGCCAACGTCCTGACTTTC.

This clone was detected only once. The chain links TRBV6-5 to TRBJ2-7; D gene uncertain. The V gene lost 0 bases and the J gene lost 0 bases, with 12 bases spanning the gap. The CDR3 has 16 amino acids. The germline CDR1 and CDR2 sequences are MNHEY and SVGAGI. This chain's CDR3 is CASSYSFVLGSYEQYF. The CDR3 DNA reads TGTGCCAGCAGTTACTCCTTCGTCCTTGGCTCCTACGAGCAGTACTTC.

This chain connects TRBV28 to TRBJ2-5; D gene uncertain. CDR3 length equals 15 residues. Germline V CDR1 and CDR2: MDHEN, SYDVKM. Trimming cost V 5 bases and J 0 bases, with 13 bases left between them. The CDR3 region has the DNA TGTGCCAGCAGTCAAAGGGCCCCTTACCAAGAGACCCAGTACTTC. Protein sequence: CASSQRAPYQETQYF. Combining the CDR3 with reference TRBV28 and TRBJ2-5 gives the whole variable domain DVKVTQSSRYLVKRTGEKVFLECVQDMDHENMFWYRQDPGLGLRLIYFSYDVKMKEKGDIPEGYSVSREKKERFSLILESASTNQTSMYLCASSQRAPYQETQYFGPGTRLLVL.

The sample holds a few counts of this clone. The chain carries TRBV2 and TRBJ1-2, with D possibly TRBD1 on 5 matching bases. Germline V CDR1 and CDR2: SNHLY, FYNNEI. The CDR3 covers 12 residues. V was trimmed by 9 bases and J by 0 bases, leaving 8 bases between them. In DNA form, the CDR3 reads TGTGCCAGGCGGACACCTAACTATGGCTACACCTTC. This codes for CARRTPNYGYTF.

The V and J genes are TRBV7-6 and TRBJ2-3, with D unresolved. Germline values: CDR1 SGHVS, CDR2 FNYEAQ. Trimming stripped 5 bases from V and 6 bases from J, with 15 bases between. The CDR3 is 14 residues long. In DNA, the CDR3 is TGTGCCAGCAGCCCCGGCTACCTTGGGGATACGCAGTATTTT. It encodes CASSPGYLGDTQYF.

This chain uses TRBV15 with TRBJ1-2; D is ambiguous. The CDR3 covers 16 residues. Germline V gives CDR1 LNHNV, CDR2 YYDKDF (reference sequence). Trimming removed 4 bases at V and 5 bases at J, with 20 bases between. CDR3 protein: CATSKPDPLPKYGYTF. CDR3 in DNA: TGTGCCACCAGCAAGCCGGACCCCCTCCCGAAGTATGGCTACACCTTC.

The CDR3 DNA is TGTGCCAGCAACCGGGACAGGAACACCGGGGAGCTGTTTTTT. Translating it yields CASNRDRNTGELFF. The gene calls are TRBV2 and TRBJ2-2, with 7 bases lining up with TRBD1. Germline-derived CDR1 and CDR2 are SNHLY and FYNNEI. There are 14 residues in the CDR3. The trim removed 7 bases at V and 1 base at J, leaving 3 bases unmatched.

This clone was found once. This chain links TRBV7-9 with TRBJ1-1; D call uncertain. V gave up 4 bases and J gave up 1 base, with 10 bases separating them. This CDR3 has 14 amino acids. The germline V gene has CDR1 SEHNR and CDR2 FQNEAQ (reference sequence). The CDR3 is CASSSRRQNTEAFF. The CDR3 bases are TGTGCCAGCAGCTCGAGACGGCAGAACACTGAAGCTTTCTTT.

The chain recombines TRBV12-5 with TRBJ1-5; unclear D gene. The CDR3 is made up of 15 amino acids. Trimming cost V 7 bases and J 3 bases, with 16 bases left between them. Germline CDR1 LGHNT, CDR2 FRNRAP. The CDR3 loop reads CASAPPSGPNQPQHF. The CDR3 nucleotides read TGTGCTAGTGCCCCCCCGAGCGGCCCCAATCAGCCCCAGCATTTT. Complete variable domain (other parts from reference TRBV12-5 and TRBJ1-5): DARVTQTPRHKVTEMGQEVTMRCQPILGHNTVFWYRQTMMQGLELLAYFRNRAPLDDSGMPKDRFSAEMPDATLATLKIQPSEPRDSAVYFCASAPPSGPNQPQHFGDGTRLSIL.

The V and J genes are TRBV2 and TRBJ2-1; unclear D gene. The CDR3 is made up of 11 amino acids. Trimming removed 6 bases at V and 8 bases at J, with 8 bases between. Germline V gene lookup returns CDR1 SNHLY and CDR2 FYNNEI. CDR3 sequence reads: CASRKYDEQFF. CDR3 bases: TGTGCCAGCAGGAAATACGATGAGCAGTTCTTC.